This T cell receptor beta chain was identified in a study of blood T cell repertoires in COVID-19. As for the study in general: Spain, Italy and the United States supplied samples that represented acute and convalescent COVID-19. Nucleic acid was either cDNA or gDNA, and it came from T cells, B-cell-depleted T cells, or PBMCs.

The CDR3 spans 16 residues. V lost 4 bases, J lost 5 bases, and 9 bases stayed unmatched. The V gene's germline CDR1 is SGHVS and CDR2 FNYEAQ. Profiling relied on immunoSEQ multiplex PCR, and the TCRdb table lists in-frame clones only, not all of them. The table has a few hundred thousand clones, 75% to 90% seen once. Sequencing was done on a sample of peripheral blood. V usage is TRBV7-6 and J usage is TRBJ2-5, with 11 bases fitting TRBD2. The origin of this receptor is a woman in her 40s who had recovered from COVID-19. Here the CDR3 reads CASSSPLAGGGETQYF. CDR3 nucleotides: TGTGCCAGCAGCTCGCCGTTAGCGGGAGGGGGGGAGACCCAGTACTTC.